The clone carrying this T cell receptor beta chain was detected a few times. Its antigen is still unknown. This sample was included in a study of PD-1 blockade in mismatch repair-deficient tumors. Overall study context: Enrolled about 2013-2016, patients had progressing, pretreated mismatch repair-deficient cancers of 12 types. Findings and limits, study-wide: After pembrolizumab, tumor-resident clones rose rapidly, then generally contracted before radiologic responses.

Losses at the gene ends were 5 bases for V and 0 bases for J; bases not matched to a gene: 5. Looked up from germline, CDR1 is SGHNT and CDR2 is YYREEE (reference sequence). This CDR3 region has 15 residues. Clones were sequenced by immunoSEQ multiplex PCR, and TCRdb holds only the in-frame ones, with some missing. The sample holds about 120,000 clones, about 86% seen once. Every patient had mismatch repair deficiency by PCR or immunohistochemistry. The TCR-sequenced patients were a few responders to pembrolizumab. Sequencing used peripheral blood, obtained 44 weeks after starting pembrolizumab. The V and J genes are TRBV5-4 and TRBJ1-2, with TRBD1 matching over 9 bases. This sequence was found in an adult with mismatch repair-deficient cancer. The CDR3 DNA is TGTGCCAGCAGACGACAGGGGGATCCTAACTATGGCTACACCTTC. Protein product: CASRRQGDPNYGYTF.